Listed here are 23 T cell receptor beta chains from one sample, sequenced in a study of preoperative IRX-2 immunotherapy in early breast cancer. Treatment in this sample: preoperative locoregional IRX-2 cytokine immunotherapy. Method: immunoSEQ multiplex PCR; TCRdb's copy keeps in-frame clones and lacks some. The repertoire consists of around 57,000 clones, with roughly 94% occurring once and the leading ten covering roughly 1.7%. This specimen was taken from a patient treated with IRX-2 immunotherapy. The receptor set was obtained from a human donor with breast cancer.

V gene TRBV27 combines with J gene TRBJ2-7; 7 positions match TRBD1. CDR3 length: 13 amino acids. J gave up 7 bases and V 2 bases, and 5 bases lay outside the gene matches. Germline loops: CDR1 MNHEY, CDR2 SMNVEV (reference sequence). CDR3 loop: CASSLRRGQEQYF. The CDR3 nucleotides are TGTGCCAGCAGTTTAAGAAGGGGGCAGGAGCAGTACTTC.

V is TRBV19 and J is TRBJ2-1; 9 bases align to TRBD1. The CDR3 covers 15 residues. With V trimmed by 4 bases and J by 1 base, 2 bases remained unmatched. The germline V gene encodes CDR1 LNHDA and CDR2 SQIVND (reference sequence). The CDR3 region is CASSTGTGSYNEQFF. For the CDR3, the DNA is TGTGCCAGTAGTACCGGGACAGGGTCCTACAATGAGCAGTTCTTC.

The V gene is TRBV29-1, the J gene TRBJ1-2; D may be TRBD1 (5 bases). Between the trimmed V and J ends, which lost 4 bases and 7 bases, there was a span of 10 bases. The CDR3 totals 11 residues. CDR1 and CDR2 (germline): SQVTM, ANQGSEA. The CDR3 is CSVVGGSGYTF. Written as DNA, the CDR3 is TGCAGCGTTGTCGGGGGATCTGGCTACACCTTC.

The chain has TRBV27 and TRBJ1-1; D may be TRBD1 (6 bases). Per the germline V gene, CDR1 is MNHEY and CDR2 is SMNVEV (reference sequence). The V and J ends lost 3 bases and 2 bases respectively, with 16 bases between them. This CDR3 is built from 16 residues. The DNA of the CDR3 is TGTGCCAGCAGTTTCCGCGCGACACAGGGAAACACTGAAGCTTTCTTT. It translates to CASSFRATQGNTEAFF.

The chain combines TRBV10-2 with TRBJ1-4; TRBD1 agrees at 7 bases. This CDR3 comprises 17 residues. Germline values: CDR1 WSHSY, CDR2 SAAADI. Losses at the gene ends were 5 bases for V and 7 bases for J; bases not matched to a gene: 16. DNA of the CDR3: TGCGCCAGCAGTAAAGGGGGGACAGTCTTGAATGGTGAAAAACTGTTTTTT. Encoded protein: CASSKGGTVLNGEKLFF.

Regarding this clone: One end of the junction does not line up with germline, which may come from a read error. This sample also contains other DNA sequences that code for the same CDR3. The chain carries TRBV28 and TRBJ1-2, with 8 bases identical to TRBD1. This CDR3 is 12 amino acids long. From germline, CDR1 is MDHEN and CDR2 SYDVKM. CDR3 amino acids: CASSFGQGGYTF. The CDR3 DNA reads TGCGCCAGCAGTTTCGGACAGGGCGGCTACACCTTC.

This chain joins TRBV20-1 and TRBJ2-7; the D gene is possibly TRBD2 (6 bases). The CDR3 is 10 residues long. From germline, CDR1 is DFQATT and CDR2 SNEGSKA (reference sequence). The germline V and J ends were trimmed by 5 bases and 11 bases, with 13 bases remaining between them. CDR3 bases: TGCAGTGCTGGGGCGGGACTTGAGTACTTC. This encodes CSAGAGLEYF.

The chain recombines TRBV7-6 with TRBJ2-5; the match to TRBD2 covers 9 bases. This CDR3 contains 18 residues. Germline lookup yields CDR1 SGHVS and CDR2 FNYEAQ. The ends lost 5 bases at V and 2 bases at J; junction bases unmatched: 15. CDR3: CASSRVVSGGPKQETQYF. The CDR3 region has the DNA TGTGCCAGCAGCCGCGTAGTGAGCGGGGGGCCAAAACAAGAGACCCAGTACTTC.

The genes are TRBV5-1 and TRBJ2-3; 8 nucleotides line up with TRBD2. Germline V gene lookup returns CDR1 SGHRS and CDR2 YFSETQ. The CDR3 runs 15 residues. V lost 2 bases and J lost 4; bases outside the gene matches: 6. CDR3 sequence: CASSLPGGGSDTQYF. The CDR3 DNA reads TGCGCCAGCAGCTTACCGGGGGGGGGATCAGATACGCAGTATTTT.

CDR3 sequence (DNA): TGTGCCAGCAGGGCGGGACGAAGAGACTATGGCTACACCTTC. Translating gives CASRAGRRDYGYTF. The rearrangement uses TRBV6-1 and TRBJ1-2, with D perhaps matching TRBD1 (5 bases). Germline lookup yields CDR1 MNHNS and CDR2 SASEGT. The length of the CDR3 is 14 residues. The V end was cut by 6 bases, the J end by 3 bases, with 14 bases between.

The V gene is TRBV25-1, the J gene TRBJ1-2; D not certain. The germline gives CDR1 MGHDK, CDR2 SYGVNS. The CDR3 runs 16 residues. The V end lost 3 bases, the J end lost 0 bases, and 14 bases lay between the germline ends. This chain's CDR3 is CASSDPSGNANYGYTF. In DNA form, the CDR3 reads TGTGCCAGCAGTGACCCCTCCGGGAATGCTAACTATGGCTACACCTTC.

CDR3 protein: CASSPETGGKAFF. The CDR3 coding sequence is TGTGCCAGCAGCCCAGAGACAGGGGGGAAAGCTTTCTTT. The rearrangement joins TRBV7-2 to TRBJ1-1, with 9 bases aligning to TRBD1. The CDR3 has 13 residues. V shed 5 bases and J 9 bases; nucleotides not matched to a gene: 7. The germline gives CDR1 SGHTA, CDR2 FQGNSA. Using reference TRBV7-2 and TRBJ1-1 for the parts outside the CDR3, the full variable domain is GAGVSQSPSNKVTEKGKDVELRCDPISGHTALYWYRQSLGQGLEFLIYFQGNSAPDKSGLPSDRFSAERTGGSVSTLTIQRTQQEDSAVYLCASSPETGGKAFFGQGTRLTVV.

This chain links TRBV4-2 with TRBJ1-4; D not resolved. Trimming removed 3 bases from V and 0 bases from J, with 11 bases in between. Germline-derived CDR1 and CDR2 are LGHNA and YNFKEQ. The CDR3 runs to 16 residues. The CDR3 DNA is TGTGCCAGCAGCCAGACCCACAGCGCAACTAATGAAAAACTGTTTTTT. This encodes CASSQTHSATNEKLFF.

This clone has only one observation. This chain links TRBV27 with TRBJ2-2; no clear D gene. Trimming stripped 3 bases from V and 5 bases from J, with 10 bases between. Germline-derived CDR1 and CDR2 are MNHEY and SMNVEV (reference sequence). This CDR3 has 14 amino acids. Written as DNA, the CDR3 is TGTGCCAGCAGTTTGTATGGGGATACCGGGGAGCTGTTTTTT. Encoded protein: CASSLYGDTGELFF.

This rearrangement joins TRBV25-1 to TRBJ2-7, with D perhaps matching TRBD2 (5 bases). Between the trimmed V and J ends, which lost 1 base and 7 bases, there was a span of 20 bases. Germline CDR1 and CDR2: MGHDK and SYGVNS. This CDR3 is built from 16 residues. CDR3 DNA sequence: TGTGCCAGCAGTGAATCCCCTGCCGGCGGGTCTATTGAGCAGTACTTC. Its translation is CASSESPAGGSIEQYF.

V usage is TRBV29-1 and J usage is TRBJ1-1, with no clear D. V lost 4 bases and J 2 bases, leaving 11 bases between the germline ends. There are 13 residues in the CDR3. The germline gives CDR1 SQVTM, CDR2 ANQGSEA. CDR3 nucleotides: TGCAGCGTTGTCGCGGGTTTTAACACTGAAGCTTTCTTT. It encodes CSVVAGFNTEAFF. Based on the CDR3 plus reference TRBV29-1 and TRBJ1-1, the full variable domain is SAVISQKPSRDICQRGTSLTIQCQVDSQVTMMFWYRQQPGQSLTLIATANQGSEATYESGFVIDKFPISRPNLTFSTLTVSNMSPEDSSIYLCSVVAGFNTEAFFGQGTRLTVV.

The rearrangement uses TRBV7-2 and TRBJ2-3; a weak D match, TRBD2 (5 bases). The CDR3 loop spans 11 amino acids. V was pared by 5 bases and J by 12 bases, with 12 bases between. CDR1 and CDR2 from the germline V gene are SGHTA and FQGNSA. The CDR3 region is CASSDYRQQYF. As DNA, the CDR3 is TGTGCCAGCAGCGACTACCGCCAACAGTATTTT.

The CDR3 nucleotides read TGCGCCAGCAGCCGACGCCCCTTTTTAGCCGGGGACCTCTATGGCTACACCTTC. It yields the protein CASSRRPFLAGDLYGYTF. The V and J genes are TRBV4-3 and TRBJ1-2; a possible D gene is TRBD1 (5 bases). Germline values: CDR1 LGHNA, CDR2 YSLEER. The CDR3 is 18 amino acids. The germline V and J ends were trimmed by 4 bases and 4 bases, with 25 bases remaining between them.

This chain links TRBV28 with TRBJ2-1, with TRBD2 identical over 7 bases. Germline V CDR1 and CDR2: MDHEN, SYDVKM. The CDR3 covers 16 residues. V shed 4 bases and J 4 bases; nucleotides not matched to a gene: 10. DNA for the CDR3: TGTGCCAGCAGTTCCATAGCGGGCCTCACTTACAATGAGCAGTTCTTC. Translating it yields CASSSIAGLTYNEQFF.

This sequence joins TRBV25-1 and TRBJ2-7; the D call may be TRBD1 or TRBD2 (6 bases each). The CDR3 runs 15 residues. The germline V and J ends were trimmed by 7 bases and 5 bases, with 21 bases remaining between them. Germline V gene data show CDR1 as MGHDK and CDR2 as SYGVNS. The CDR3 coding sequence is TGTGCCAGCACCCCATATGGGGGGCGATTGGACGAGCAGTACTTC. It codes for CASTPYGGRLDEQYF.

The rearrangement links TRBV5-1 to TRBJ2-1, with D tentatively TRBD1 (6 bases). Between the trimmed V and J ends, which lost 5 bases and 4 bases, there was a span of 16 bases. CDR1 and CDR2 from the germline V gene are SGHRS and YFSETQ. This CDR3 has 15 residues. CDR3 bases: TGCGCCAGCAGTCCCCGTGGGGGCGCATACAATGAGCAGTTCTTC. The encoded protein is CASSPRGGAYNEQFF.

This chain connects TRBV5-1 to TRBJ2-1; 7 bases match TRBD1. The CDR3 covers 14 residues. Germline V gives CDR1 SGHRS, CDR2 YFSETQ. With V trimmed by 4 bases and J by 6 bases, 7 bases remained unmatched. In nucleotides, the CDR3 is TGCGCCAGCAGCACCGGGACAGAAGGCAATGAGCAGTTCTTC. Translation: CASSTGTEGNEQFF.

The chain links TRBV5-4 to TRBJ2-6; no definite D call. The CDR3 is 14 amino acids. Germline V lookup: CDR1 SGHNT, CDR2 YYREEE (reference sequence). V gave up 0 bases and J gave up 2 bases, with 3 bases separating them. For the CDR3, the DNA is TGTGCCAGCAGCTTGGAGCCTGGGGCCAACGTCCTGACTTTC. As protein: CASSLEPGANVLTF.